This T cell receptor beta chain was found in a study of CD8 T cells in ankylosing spondylitis. The table lists this clonotype with a few counts. Its matching antigen is unknown. J lost 2 bases, V lost 5 bases, and 7 bases had no gene match. Germline CDR1 reads MDHEN; CDR2 reads SYDVKM. The CDR3 length is 15 residues. Whole-study findings and limits: For ankylosing spondylitis blood, a TCR beta motif of roughly 8 highly homologous variants appeared characteristic. Reports of some motif variants in reactive arthritis synovial fluid and blood predate this one. The authors reported significant enrichment of disease-linked clones in matched ankylosing spondylitis synovial fluid.

Via MiXCR, TCRdb re-called the 5' RACE reads, giving one row per CDR3 protein. Here the sample spans 380,000 or so distinct CDR3 sequences, about 20% being singletons. The V and J genes are TRBV28 and TRBJ2-3; 7 positions match TRBD1. The material sequenced was blood, either unsorted or a sorted T cell fraction (not recorded which). This TCR was recovered from a male donor with ankylosing spondylitis or in good health (not recorded which). CDR3 protein: CASSNGQDFTDTQYF. Here the CDR3 DNA reads TGTGCCAGCAGTAACGGACAGGATTTCACAGATACGCAGTATTTT.